This section outlines one TCR beta chain sequence together with its context. The data stem from a study of blood T cell repertoires in COVID-19. Background on the study: Sites across the United States, Italy and Spain contributed samples from acute and convalescent COVID-19. From T cells, B-cell-depleted T cells, or PBMCs came the material, which was cDNA or gDNA.

Germline CDR1 MNHEY, CDR2 SVGAGI. This CDR3 has 16 residues. Between the trimmed V and J ends, which lost 0 bases and 4 bases, there was a span of 16 bases. Original processing methods: Reference gene primer amplification in the assay estimated nucleated cell counts. Assay: immunoSEQ multiplex PCR; the TCRdb copy retains only in-frame clones and omits some. The DNA was the basis for D and trimming; V, J and clone size are from that table. The sample includes about 120,000 clones, around 89% of them seen just once. Sequencing was carried out using peripheral blood. The chain has TRBV6-5 and TRBJ2-7; a weak D match, TRBD2 (7 bases). This TCR was sampled from a human donor with acute or convalescent COVID-19. The donor label of this sample is uncertain. The CDR3 region is CASSYSTRGAQYEQYF. The CDR3 DNA sequence: TGTGCCAGCAGTTACTCGACCCGGGGGGCGCAGTACGAGCAGTACTTC.